This TCR beta chain was identified during a study of T cell responses to AZD1222 COVID-19 vaccine. The assay was immunoSEQ multiplex PCR, and TCRdb's table has in-frame clones only and misses some. The sample consists of 150,000 to 200,000 clones, 85% to 95% of them appearing once. Trimming removed 6 bases from V and 0 bases from J, with 18 bases in between. The CDR3 totals 17 residues. Germline CDR1 is SEHNR and CDR2 is FQNEAQ (reference sequence). Comment on this clone: Antigen unknown.

Findings and limits, study-wide: Spike-specific TCRs gained breadth and depth after people received two AZD1222 doses. Spike-spanning, vaccine-associated CD4 TCRs were dominant at 160-218 and 743-854.

This sequence joins TRBV7-9 and TRBJ1-3; D unclear. This TCR was recovered from an adult who received the MenACWY meningococcal vaccine as a control. Sequencing was performed on peripheral blood, taken 28 days after the second dose of the MenACWY control vaccine. Here the CDR3 reads CASSSAEDWSSGNTIYF. CDR3 DNA: TGTGCCAGCAGTTCAGCCGAGGACTGGAGCTCTGGAAACACCATATATTTT.